The clone carrying this T cell receptor (beta chain) was seen a few times. The data were taken from a study of T cells in Graves' hyperthyroidism and ophthalmopathy. Germline CDR1 reads SGHNT; CDR2 reads YYREEE (reference sequence). Trimming stripped 5 bases from V and 5 bases from J, with 12 bases between. The CDR3 covers 13 residues. Authors of the study amplified TCR beta CDR3 regions from RNA transcripts. TCR CDR3 regions were first amplified by RT-PCR with HTBI primers. Via MiXCR, TCRdb re-called the multiplex PCR reads, giving one row per CDR3 protein. The table lists roughly 580,000 distinct CDR3 sequences, approximately 14% of them singletons.

The chain recombines TRBV5-4 with TRBJ2-3; weak D call: TRBD2 (5 bases). The origin of this receptor is a woman aged 25 to 39 with Graves' hyperthyroidism that later progressed to Graves' ophthalmopathy. Sequenced input: blood. CDR3 nucleotide sequence: TGTGCCAGCAGTGCCCCCGGGGAAGATACGCAGTATTTT. Residues: CASSAPGEDTQYF.